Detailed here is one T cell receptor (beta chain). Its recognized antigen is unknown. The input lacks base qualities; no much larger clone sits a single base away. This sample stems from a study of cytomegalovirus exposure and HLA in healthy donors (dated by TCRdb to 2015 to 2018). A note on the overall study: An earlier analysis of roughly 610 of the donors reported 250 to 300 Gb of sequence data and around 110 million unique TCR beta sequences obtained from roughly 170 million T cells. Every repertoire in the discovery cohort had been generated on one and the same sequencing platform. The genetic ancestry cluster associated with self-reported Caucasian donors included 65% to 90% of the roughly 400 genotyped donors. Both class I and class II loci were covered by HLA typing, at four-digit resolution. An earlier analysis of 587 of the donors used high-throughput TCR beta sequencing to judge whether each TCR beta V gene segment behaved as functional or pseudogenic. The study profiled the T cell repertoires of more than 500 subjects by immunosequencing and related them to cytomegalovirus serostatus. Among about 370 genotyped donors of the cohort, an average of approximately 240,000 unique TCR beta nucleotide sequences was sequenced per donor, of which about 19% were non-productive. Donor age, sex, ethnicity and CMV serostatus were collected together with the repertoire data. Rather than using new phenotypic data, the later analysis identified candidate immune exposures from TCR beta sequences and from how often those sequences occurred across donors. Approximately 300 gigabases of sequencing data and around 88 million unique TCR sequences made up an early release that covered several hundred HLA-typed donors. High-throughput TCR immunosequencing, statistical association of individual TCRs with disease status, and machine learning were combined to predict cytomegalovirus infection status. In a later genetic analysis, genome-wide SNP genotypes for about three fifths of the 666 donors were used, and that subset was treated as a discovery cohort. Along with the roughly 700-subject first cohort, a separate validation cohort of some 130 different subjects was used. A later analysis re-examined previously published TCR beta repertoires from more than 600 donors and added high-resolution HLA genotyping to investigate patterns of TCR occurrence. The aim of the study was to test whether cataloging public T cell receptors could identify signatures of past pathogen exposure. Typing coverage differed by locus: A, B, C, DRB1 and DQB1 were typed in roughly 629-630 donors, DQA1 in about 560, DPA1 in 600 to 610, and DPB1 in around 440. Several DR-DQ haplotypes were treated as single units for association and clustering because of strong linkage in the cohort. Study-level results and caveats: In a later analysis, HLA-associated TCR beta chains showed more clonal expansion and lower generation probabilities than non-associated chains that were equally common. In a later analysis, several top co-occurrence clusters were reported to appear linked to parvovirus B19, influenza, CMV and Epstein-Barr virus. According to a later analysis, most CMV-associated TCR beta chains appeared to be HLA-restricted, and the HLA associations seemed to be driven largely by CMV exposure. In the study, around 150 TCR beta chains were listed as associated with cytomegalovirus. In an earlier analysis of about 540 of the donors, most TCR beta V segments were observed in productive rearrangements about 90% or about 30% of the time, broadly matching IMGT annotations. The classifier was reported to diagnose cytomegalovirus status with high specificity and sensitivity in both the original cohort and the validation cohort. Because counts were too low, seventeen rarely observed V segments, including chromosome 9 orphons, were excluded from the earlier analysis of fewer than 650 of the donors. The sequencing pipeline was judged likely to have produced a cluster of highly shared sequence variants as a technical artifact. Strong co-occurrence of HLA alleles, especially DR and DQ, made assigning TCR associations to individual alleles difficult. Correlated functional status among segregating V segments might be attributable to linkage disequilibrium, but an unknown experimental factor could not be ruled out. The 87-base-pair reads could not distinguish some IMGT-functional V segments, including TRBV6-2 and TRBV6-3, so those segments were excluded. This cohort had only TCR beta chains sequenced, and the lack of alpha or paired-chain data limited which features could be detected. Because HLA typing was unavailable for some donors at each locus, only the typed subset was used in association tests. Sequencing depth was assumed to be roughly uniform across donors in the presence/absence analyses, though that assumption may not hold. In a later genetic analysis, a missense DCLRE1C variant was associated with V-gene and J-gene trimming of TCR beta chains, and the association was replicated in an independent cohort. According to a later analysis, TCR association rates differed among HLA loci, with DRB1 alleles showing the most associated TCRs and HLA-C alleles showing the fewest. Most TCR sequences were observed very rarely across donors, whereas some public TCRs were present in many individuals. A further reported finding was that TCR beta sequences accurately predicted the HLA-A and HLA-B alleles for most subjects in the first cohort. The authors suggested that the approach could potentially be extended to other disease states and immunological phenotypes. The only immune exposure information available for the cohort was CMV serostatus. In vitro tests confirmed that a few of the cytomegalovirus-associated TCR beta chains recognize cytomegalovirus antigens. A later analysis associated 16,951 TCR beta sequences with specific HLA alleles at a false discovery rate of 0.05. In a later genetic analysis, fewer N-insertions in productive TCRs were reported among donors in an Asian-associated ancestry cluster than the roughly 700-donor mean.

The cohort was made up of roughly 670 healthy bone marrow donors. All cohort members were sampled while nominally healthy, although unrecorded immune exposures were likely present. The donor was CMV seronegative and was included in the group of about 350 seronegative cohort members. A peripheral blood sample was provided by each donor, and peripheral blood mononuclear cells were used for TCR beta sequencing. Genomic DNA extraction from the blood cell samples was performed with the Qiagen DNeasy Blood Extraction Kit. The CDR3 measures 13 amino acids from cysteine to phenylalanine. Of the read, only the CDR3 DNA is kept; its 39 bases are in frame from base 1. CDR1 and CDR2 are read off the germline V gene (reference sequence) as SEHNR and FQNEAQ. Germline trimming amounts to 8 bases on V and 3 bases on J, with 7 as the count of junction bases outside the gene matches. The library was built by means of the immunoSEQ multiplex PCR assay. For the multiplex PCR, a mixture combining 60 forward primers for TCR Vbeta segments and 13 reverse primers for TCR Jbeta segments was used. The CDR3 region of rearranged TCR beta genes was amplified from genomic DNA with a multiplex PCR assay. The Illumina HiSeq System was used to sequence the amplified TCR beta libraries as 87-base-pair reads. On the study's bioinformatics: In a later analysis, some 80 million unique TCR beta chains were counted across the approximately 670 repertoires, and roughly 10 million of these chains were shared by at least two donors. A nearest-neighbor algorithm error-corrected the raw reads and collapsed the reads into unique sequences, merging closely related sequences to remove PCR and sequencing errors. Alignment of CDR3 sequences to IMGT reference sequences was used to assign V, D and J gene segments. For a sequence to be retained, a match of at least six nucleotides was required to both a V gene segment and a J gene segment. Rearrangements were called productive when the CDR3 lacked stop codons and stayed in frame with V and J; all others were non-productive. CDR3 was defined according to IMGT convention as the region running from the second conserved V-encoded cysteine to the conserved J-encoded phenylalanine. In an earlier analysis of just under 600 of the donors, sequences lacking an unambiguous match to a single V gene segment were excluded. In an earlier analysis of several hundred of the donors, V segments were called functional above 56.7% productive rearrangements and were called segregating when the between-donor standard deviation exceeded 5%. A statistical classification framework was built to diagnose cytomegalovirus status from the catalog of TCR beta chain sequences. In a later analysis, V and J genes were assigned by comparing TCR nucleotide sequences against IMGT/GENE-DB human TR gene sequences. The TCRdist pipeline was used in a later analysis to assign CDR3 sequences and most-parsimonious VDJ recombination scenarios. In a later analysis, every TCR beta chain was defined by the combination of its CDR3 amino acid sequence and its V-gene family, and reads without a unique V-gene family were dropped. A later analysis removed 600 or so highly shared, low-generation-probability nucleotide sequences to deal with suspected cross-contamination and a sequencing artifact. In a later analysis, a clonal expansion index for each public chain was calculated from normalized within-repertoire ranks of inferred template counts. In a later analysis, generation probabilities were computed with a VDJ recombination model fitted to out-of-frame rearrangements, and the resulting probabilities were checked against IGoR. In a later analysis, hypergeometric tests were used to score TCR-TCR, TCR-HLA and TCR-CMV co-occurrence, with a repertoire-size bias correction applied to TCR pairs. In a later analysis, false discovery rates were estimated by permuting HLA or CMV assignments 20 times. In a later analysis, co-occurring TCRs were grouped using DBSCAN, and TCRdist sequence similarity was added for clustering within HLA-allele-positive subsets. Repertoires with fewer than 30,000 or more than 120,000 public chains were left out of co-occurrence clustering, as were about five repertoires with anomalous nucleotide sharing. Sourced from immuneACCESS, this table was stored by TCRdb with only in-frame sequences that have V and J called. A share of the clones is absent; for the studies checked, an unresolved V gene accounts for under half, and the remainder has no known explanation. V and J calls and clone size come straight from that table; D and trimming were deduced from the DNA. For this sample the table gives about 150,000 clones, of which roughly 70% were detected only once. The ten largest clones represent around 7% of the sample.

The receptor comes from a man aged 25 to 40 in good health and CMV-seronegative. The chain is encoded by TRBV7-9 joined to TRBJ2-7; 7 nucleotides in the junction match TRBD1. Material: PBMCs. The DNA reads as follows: TGTGCCAGCTCCAGAGCAGGGGGCTACGAGCAGTACTTC. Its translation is CASSRAGGYEQYF.